One and the same sample provided the 17 T cell receptor beta chains below, sequenced in a study of blood T cell repertoires in COVID-19. Method: immunoSEQ multiplex PCR; TCRdb's copy keeps in-frame clones and lacks some. The sample holds tens of thousands of clones, 82% seen once. The sequenced sample was peripheral blood. The receptors derive from a man older than 75 with acute or convalescent COVID-19.

This chain connects TRBV27 to TRBJ1-3; TRBD1 matches at 7 bases. Germline trimming cut 5 bases from V and 3 bases from J; bases unmatched to any gene: 1. Germline loops: CDR1 MNHEY, CDR2 SMNVEV (reference sequence). The CDR3 runs to 13 residues. As DNA, the CDR3 is TGTGCCAGCAGTCCAGGGGGTGGAAACACCATATATTTT. This gives the protein CASSPGGGNTIYF.

The chain couples TRBV30 to TRBJ1-4; D gene uncertain. The CDR3 runs to 14 residues. Germline V gives CDR1 GTSNPN, CDR2 SVGIG (reference sequence). V was pared by 4 bases and J by 0 bases, with 9 bases between. CDR3 in DNA: TGTGCCTGGACCGGGAAGTCAACTAATGAAAAACTGTTTTTT. Protein: CAWTGKSTNEKLFF.

CDR3 residues: CSASSGGSSYEQYF. CDR3 DNA sequence: TGCAGTGCTAGTTCAGGGGGTAGCTCCTACGAGCAGTACTTC. The chain links TRBV20-1 to TRBJ2-7, with TRBD1 matching over 7 bases. CDR1 and CDR2 from the germline V gene are DFQATT and SNEGSKA (reference sequence). The J segment lost 0 bases and the V segment lost 3 bases, leaving 5 bases of the junction unmatched. The CDR3 contains 14 residues.

V is TRBV6-1 and J is TRBJ2-5; D possibly corresponds to TRBD1 (6 bases). V was clipped by 1 base and J by 2 bases, with 8 bases between them. Germline V gives CDR1 MNHNS, CDR2 SASEGT. There are 14 residues in the CDR3. The CDR3 nucleotides are TGTGCCAGCAGTGAAGGAGGGACACAAGAGACCCAGTACTTC. Its translation is CASSEGGTQETQYF.

This chain links TRBV5-1 with TRBJ2-5, with D possibly TRBD2 on 6 matching bases. The V and J ends lost 0 bases and 9 bases respectively, with 15 bases between them. This CDR3 region has 14 residues. The germline V gene has CDR1 SGHRS and CDR2 YFSETQ. In DNA form, the CDR3 reads TGCGCCAGCAGCTTGGACGGGTCCGGCGGGGCCCAGTACTTC. It codes for CASSLDGSGGAQYF.

The rearrangement joins TRBV7-3 to TRBJ2-5; possibly TRBD1 for D (6 bases). Germline assignment: CDR1 SGHTA and CDR2 FQGTGA. CDR3 length: 15 amino acids. V gave up 6 bases and J gave up 2 bases, with 16 bases separating them. As DNA, the CDR3 is TGTGCCAGCAGTTCCGCCCCCGGACAGCAAGAGACCCAGTACTTC. Protein sequence: CASSSAPGQQETQYF.

The chain recombines TRBV10-3 with TRBJ1-2, with 10 bases lining up with TRBD1. Germline loops: CDR1 ENHRY, CDR2 SYGVKD. The CDR3 covers 14 residues. Losses at the gene ends were 7 bases for V and 3 bases for J; bases not matched to a gene: 5. This chain's CDR3 is CAIKGTGDHYGYTF. The CDR3 nucleotides read TGTGCCATCAAGGGGACAGGGGACCACTATGGCTACACCTTC.

The rearrangement links TRBV6-5 to TRBJ1-3; TRBD1 aligns across 9 bases. Trimming at V came to 7 bases and at J to 2 bases, leaving 6 bases not matched to a gene. The V gene's germline CDR1 is MNHEY and CDR2 SVGAGI. The CDR3 loop spans 15 amino acids. CDR3 region: CASTRTGDAGNTIYF. For the CDR3, the DNA is TGTGCCAGCACCCGGACAGGGGACGCTGGAAACACCATATATTTT.

This clone was observed a handful of times. The rearrangement uses TRBV5-1 and TRBJ2-3; 9 bases map to TRBD2. This CDR3 is 14 amino acids long. CDR1 is SGHRS, CDR2 YFSETQ, per germline. The V and J ends lost 7 bases and 2 bases, in that order; junction bases with no gene match: 5. Here the CDR3 DNA reads TGCGCCAGCCGGCTAGCGGGGATCACAGATACGCAGTATTTT. Residues: CASRLAGITDTQYF.

This chain links TRBV18 with TRBJ2-5, with a possible D match to TRBD2 (6 bases). V lost 2 bases, J lost 5 bases, and 9 bases lay in between. Germline V gene lookup returns CDR1 KGHSH and CDR2 LQKENI. The CDR3 loop spans 13 amino acids. Here the CDR3 reads CASSPGSGETQYF. CDR3 in DNA: TGTGCCAGCTCACCAGGCAGCGGGGAGACCCAGTACTTC.

This chain connects TRBV18 to TRBJ2-1; TRBD2 aligns across 11 bases. Trimming at V came to 0 bases and at J to 5 bases, leaving 3 bases not matched to a gene. The CDR3 consists of 16 residues. From germline, CDR1 is KGHSH and CDR2 LQKENI. DNA of the CDR3: TGTGCCAGCTCACCACCTAGCGGGGGGGCCCACAATGAGCAGTTCTTC. Translated: CASSPPSGGAHNEQFF.

V usage is TRBV6-5 and J usage is TRBJ1-1, with D tentatively TRBD1 (6 bases). The length of the CDR3 is 14 residues. V shed 6 bases and J shed 2 bases, with 13 bases lying between them. Germline lookup yields CDR1 MNHEY and CDR2 SVGAGI. CDR3 in amino acids: CASSQGWGNTEAFF. The CDR3 nucleotides read TGTGCCAGCAGCCAGGGGTGGGGTAACACTGAAGCTTTCTTT.

This sequence joins TRBV2 and TRBJ1-5, with 9 positions matching TRBD1. CDR3 size: 18 residues. Per germline, CDR1 SNHLY and CDR2 FYNNEI. Trimming took 6 bases from V and 0 from J; bases not matched to a gene: 12. The CDR3 spells CASRTGTGISASNQPQHF. CDR3 bases: TGTGCCAGCAGAACCGGGACAGGGATATCTGCTAGCAATCAGCCCCAGCATTTT.

The genes are TRBV19 and TRBJ2-4; tentative D call: TRBD1 (5 bases). The CDR3 has 12 residues. Germline lookup yields CDR1 LNHDA and CDR2 SQIVND (reference sequence). Trimming pared 4 bases from V and 7 bases from J, leaving 8 bases between. The CDR3 DNA reads TGTGCCAGTAGTAGGGGCCGGAACATTCAGTACTTC. This gives the protein CASSRGRNIQYF.

The rearrangement joins TRBV6-5 to TRBJ2-4; tentative D call: TRBD1 (6 bases). Per the germline V gene, CDR1 is MNHEY and CDR2 is SVGAGI. This CDR3 region has 13 residues. The germline V and J ends were trimmed by 2 bases and 13 bases, with 15 bases remaining between them. DNA of the CDR3: TGTGCCAGCAGTTACCCAGGGGCCTCCGTCCAGTACTTC. Its protein product is CASSYPGASVQYF.

V is TRBV5-1 and J is TRBJ2-1, with 12 bases aligning to TRBD1. CDR1 SGHRS and CDR2 YFSETQ come from the germline V gene. The V gene end was trimmed by 4 bases and the J gene end by 8 bases; junction bases not matched to a gene: 7. This CDR3 spans 15 amino acids. The CDR3 reads CASSLGQGAFHEQFF. The CDR3 DNA sequence: TGCGCCAGCAGCCTGGGACAGGGGGCCTTTCATGAGCAGTTCTTC.

The chain combines TRBV18 with TRBJ1-5; TRBD1 matches 7 bases. CDR1 is KGHSH, CDR2 LQKENI, per germline. With V trimmed by 3 bases and J by 7 bases, 9 bases remained unmatched. This CDR3 comprises 15 residues. The CDR3 DNA reads as TGTGCCAGCTCACCGACAGGGAATGGAGACCAGCCCCAGCATTTT. Protein product: CASSPTGNGDQPQHF.